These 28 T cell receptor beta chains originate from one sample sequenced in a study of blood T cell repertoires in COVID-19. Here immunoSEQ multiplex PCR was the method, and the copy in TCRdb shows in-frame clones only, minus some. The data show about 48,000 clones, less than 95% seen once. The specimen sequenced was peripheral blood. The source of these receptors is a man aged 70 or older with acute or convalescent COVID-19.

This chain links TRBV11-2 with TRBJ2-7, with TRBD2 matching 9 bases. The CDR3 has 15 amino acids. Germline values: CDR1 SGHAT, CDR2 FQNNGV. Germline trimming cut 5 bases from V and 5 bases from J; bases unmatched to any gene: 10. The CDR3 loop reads CASSPRTSETNEQYF. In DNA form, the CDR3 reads TGTGCCAGCAGCCCTCGGACTAGCGAGACTAACGAGCAGTACTTC.

In nucleotides, the CDR3 is TGTGCCAGCAGTTCATCGGCGGGGGCCCTTTCCTACAATGAGCAGTTCTTC. Translated, it gives CASSSSAGALSYNEQFF. This rearrangement joins TRBV28 to TRBJ2-1, with a weak D call TRBD2 (7 bases). With 4 bases removed from V and 1 base from J, the gap between germline ends came to 17 bases. Germline V lookup: CDR1 MDHEN, CDR2 SYDVKM. The length of the CDR3 is 17 residues.

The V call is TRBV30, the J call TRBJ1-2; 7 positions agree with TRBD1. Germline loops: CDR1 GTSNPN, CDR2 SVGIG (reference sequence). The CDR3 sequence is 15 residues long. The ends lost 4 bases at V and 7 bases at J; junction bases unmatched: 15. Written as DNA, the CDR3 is TGTGCCTGGAAAAGGGGGCTAGGAAGGAGCGGTGGCTACACCTTC. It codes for CAWKRGLGRSGGYTF.

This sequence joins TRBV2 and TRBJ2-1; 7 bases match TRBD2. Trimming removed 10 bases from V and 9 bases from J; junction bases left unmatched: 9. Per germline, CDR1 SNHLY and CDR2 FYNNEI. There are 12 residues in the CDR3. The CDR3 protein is CATPLGGGEQFF. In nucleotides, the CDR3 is TGTGCCACCCCACTTGGGGGGGGTGAGCAGTTCTTC.

Written as DNA, the CDR3 is TGTGCCAGCAGCCAAGATCGGACAGAACCATACTATGGCTACACCTTC. This sequence encodes CASSQDRTEPYYGYTF. The rearrangement joins TRBV4-2 to TRBJ1-2, with D tentatively TRBD1 (6 bases). The CDR3 length is 16 residues. V gave up 0 bases and J gave up 3 bases, with 14 bases separating them. Germline CDR1 and CDR2: LGHNA and YNFKEQ.

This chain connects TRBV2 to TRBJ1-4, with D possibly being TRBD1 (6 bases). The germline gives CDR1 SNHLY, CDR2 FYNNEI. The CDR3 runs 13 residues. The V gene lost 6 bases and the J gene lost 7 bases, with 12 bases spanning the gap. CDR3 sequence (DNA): TGTGCCAGCAGCAGGGGTGAGGGTGAAAAACTGTTTTTT. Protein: CASSRGEGEKLFF.

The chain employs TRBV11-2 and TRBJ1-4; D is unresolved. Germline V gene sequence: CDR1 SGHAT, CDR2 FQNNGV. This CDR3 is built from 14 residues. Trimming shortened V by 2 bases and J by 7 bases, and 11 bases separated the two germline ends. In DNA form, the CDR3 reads TGTGCCAGCAGCTTATCTATAGCCCCTGAAAAACTGTTTTTT. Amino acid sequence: CASSLSIAPEKLFF.

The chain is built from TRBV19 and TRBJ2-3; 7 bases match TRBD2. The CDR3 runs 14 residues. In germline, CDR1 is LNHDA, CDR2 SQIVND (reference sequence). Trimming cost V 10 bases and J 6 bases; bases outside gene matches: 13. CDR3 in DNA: TGTGCCACCGGACTGGGGGGGGACCTCGATACGCAGTATTTT. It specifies CATGLGGDLDTQYF.

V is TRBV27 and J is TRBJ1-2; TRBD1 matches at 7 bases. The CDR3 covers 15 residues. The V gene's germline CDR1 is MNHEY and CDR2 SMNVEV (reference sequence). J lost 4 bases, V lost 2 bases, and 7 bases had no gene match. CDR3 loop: CASSLRAGGSYGYTF. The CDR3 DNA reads TGTGCCAGCAGTTTACGGGCAGGGGGGAGCTATGGCTACACCTTC.

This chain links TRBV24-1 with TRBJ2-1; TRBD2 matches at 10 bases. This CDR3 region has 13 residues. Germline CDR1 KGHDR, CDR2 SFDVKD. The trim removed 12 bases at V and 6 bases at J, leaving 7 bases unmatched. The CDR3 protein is CACSGGALNEQFF. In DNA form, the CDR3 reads TGTGCCTGCAGCGGGGGGGCCCTCAATGAGCAGTTCTTC.

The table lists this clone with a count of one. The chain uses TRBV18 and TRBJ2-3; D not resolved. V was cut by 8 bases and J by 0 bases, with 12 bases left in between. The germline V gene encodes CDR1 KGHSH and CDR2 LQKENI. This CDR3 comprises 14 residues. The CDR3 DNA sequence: TGTGCCAGCGGTTCAACTTCTAGCACAGATACGCAGTATTTT. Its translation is CASGSTSSTDTQYF.

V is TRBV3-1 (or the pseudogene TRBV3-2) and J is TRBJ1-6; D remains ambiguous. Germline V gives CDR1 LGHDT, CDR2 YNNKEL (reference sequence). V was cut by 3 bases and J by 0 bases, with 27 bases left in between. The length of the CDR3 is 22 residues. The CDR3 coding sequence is TGTGCCAGCAGCCACCTCATCCCGTCTGACTCCGATTCTAGCTCCTATAATTCACCCCTCCACTTT. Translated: CASSHLIPSDSDSSSYNSPLHF.

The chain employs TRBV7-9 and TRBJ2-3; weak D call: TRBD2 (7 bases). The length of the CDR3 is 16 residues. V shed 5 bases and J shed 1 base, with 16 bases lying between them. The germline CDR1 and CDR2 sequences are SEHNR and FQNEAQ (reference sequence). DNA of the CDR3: TGTGCCAGCAGCCCCCGAGGGCGGGGGCGCACAGATACGCAGTATTTT. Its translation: CASSPRGRGRTDTQYF.

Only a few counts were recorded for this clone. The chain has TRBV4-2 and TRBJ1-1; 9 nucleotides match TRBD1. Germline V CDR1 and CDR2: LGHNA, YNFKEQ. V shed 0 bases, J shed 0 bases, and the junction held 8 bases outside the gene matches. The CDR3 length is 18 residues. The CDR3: CASSQELGQGGLNTEAFF. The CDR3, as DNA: TGTGCCAGCAGCCAAGAGTTGGGACAGGGTGGTCTGAACACTGAAGCTTTCTTT.

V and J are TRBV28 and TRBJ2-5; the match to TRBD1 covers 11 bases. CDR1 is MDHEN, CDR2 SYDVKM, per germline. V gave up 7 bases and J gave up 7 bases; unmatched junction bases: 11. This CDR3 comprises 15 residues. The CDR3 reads CASTPPDRGLGTQYF. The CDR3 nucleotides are TGTGCCAGCACCCCTCCGGACAGGGGGCTTGGGACCCAGTACTTC.

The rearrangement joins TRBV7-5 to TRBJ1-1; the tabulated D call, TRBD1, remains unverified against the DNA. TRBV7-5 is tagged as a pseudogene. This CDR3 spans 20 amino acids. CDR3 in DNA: TGTGTCAGAAGCTTAAGGGTTAGAGGGCCAGGGGGAAGTCCCACTCCTGAAGCTTTCTTT. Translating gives CVRSLRVRGPGGSPTPEAFF.

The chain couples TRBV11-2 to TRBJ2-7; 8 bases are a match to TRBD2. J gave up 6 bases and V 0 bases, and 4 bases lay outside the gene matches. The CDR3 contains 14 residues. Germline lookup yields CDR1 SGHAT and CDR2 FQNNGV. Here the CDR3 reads CASSLDGGAGEQYF. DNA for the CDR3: TGTGCCAGCAGCTTAGACGGGGGGGCAGGCGAGCAGTACTTC.

The CDR3 DNA reads as TGTGCCAGCAGTTACTCTGTCCAGGCCTACGAGCAGTACTTC. Translated: CASSYSVQAYEQYF. J is TRBJ2-7 and V is TRBV6-5, with unresolved D. CDR1 and CDR2 from the germline V gene are MNHEY and SVGAGI. The CDR3 covers 14 residues. Trimming removed 0 bases at V and 2 bases at J, with 8 bases between.

CDR3 sequence reads: CASRGQGVSNYGYTF. As DNA, the CDR3 is TGCGCCAGCAGGGGACAGGGGGTTTCTAACTATGGCTACACCTTC. V and J are TRBV5-1 and TRBJ1-2, with 11 bases aligning to TRBD1. The junction had 3 bases not matched to a gene; V was cut back by 5 bases and J by 0 bases. The CDR3 length is 15 residues. The germline CDR1 and CDR2 sequences are SGHRS and YFSETQ.

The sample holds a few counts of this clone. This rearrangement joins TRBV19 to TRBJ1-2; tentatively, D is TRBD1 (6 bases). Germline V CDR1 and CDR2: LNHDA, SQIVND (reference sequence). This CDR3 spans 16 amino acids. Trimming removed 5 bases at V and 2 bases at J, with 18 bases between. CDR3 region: CASSLVVQGLNYGYTF. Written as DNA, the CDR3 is TGTGCCAGTAGTCTCGTTGTACAGGGTTTAAACTATGGCTACACCTTC. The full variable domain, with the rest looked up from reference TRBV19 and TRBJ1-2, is DGGITQSPKYLFRKEGQNVTLSCEQNLNHDAMYWYRQDPGQGLRLIYYSQIVNDFQKGDIAEGYSVSREKKESFPLTVTSAQKNPTAFYLCASSLVVQGLNYGYTFGSGTRLTVV.

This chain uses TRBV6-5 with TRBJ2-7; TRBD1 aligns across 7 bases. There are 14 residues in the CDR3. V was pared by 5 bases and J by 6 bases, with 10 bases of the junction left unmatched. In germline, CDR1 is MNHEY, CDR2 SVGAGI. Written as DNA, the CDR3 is TGTGCCAGCAGTCCTTCGACAGGGTCTTTCGAGCAGTACTTC. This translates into CASSPSTGSFEQYF.

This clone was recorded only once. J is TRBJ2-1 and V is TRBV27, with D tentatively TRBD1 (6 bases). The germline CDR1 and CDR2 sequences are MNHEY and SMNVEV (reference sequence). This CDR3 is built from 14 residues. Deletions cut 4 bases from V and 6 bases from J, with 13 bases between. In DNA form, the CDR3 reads TGTGCCAGCAGTTCTAGGGGGTCCGTCAATGAGCAGTTCTTC. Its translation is CASSSRGSVNEQFF.

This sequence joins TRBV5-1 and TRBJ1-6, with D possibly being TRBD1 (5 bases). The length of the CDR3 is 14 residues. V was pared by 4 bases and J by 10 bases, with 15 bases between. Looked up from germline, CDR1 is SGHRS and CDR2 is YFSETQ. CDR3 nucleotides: TGCGCCAGCAGCCGAGAAGGGGCCAGATCACCCCTCCACTTT. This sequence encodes CASSREGARSPLHF.

This CDR3 reads CASSLAGNTWETQYF. Written as DNA, the CDR3 is TGTGCCAGCAGCTTGGCGGGGAACACCTGGGAGACCCAGTACTTC. The V gene is TRBV5-4, the J gene TRBJ2-5, with D tentatively TRBD2 (5 bases). Trimming stripped 0 bases from V and 5 bases from J, with 14 bases between. In germline, CDR1 is SGHNT, CDR2 YYREEE (reference sequence). CDR3 length: 15 amino acids.

The CDR3 coding sequence is TGTGCCAGCTCACCCACTTTGCACGCGCCCGGGACAGCTAACTATGGCTACACCTTC. Its translation is CASSPTLHAPGTANYGYTF. This chain links TRBV18 with TRBJ1-2, with 7 positions matching TRBD1. With V trimmed by 3 bases and J by 0 bases, 16 bases remained unmatched. CDR3 length equals 19 residues. Germline-derived CDR1 and CDR2 are KGHSH and LQKENI.

The CDR3 sequence is CAIDRSYTYEQYF. The CDR3 nucleotides read TGTGCCATCGACAGATCATACACCTACGAGCAGTACTTC. The rearrangement joins TRBV2 to TRBJ2-7; possible D gene TRBD1, 5 bases. Trimming cost V 10 bases and J 2 bases, with 15 bases left between them. The CDR3 runs to 13 residues. Germline V CDR1 and CDR2: SNHLY, FYNNEI.

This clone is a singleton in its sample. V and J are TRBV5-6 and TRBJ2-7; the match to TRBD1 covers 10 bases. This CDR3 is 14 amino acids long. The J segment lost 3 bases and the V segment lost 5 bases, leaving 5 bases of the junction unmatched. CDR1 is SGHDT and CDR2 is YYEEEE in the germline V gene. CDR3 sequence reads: CASSSGTGVYEQYF. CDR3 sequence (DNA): TGTGCCAGCAGTTCCGGGACAGGGGTCTACGAGCAGTACTTC.

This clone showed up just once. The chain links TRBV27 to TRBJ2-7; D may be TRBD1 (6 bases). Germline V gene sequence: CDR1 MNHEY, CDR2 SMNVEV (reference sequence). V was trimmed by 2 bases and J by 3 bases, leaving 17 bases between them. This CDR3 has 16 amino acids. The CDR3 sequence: CASSLASGANLYEQYF. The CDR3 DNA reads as TGTGCCAGCAGTTTAGCCTCAGGGGCAAATCTCTACGAGCAGTACTTC.